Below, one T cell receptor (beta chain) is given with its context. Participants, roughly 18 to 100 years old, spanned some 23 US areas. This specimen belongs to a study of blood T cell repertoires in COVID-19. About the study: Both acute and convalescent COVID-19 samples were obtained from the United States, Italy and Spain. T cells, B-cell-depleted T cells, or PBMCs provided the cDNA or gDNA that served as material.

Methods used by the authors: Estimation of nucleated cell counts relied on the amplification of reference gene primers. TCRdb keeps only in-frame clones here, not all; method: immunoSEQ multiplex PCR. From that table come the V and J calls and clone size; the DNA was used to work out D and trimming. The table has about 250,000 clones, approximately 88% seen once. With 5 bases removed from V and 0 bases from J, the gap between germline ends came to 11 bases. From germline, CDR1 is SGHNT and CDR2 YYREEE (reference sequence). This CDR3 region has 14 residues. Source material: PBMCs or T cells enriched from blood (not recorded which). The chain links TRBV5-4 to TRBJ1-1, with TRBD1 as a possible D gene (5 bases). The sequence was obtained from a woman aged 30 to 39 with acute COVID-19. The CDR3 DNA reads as TGTGCCAGCAGACTTGACAGCCTGAACACTGAAGCTTTCTTT. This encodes CASRLDSLNTEAFF.